This is a list of T cell receptor beta chains from one sample in a study of T cell changes during pregnancy in multiple sclerosis. Method: immunoSEQ multiplex PCR; TCRdb's copy keeps in-frame clones and lacks some. The sample has about 51,000 clones; around 94% are singletons. Sequencing was performed on CD4+ T cells from peripheral blood mononuclear cells, taken in the second trimester of pregnancy. The source of these receptors is a female donor with multiple sclerosis, enrolled in a pregnancy study. Both conserved end residues are trimmed from each CDR3. The D gene is left open where the match is weak.

D: .; V: TRBV5-4; J: TRBJ2-3; CDR3: ATVGGKYSDTQY
D: .; V: TRBV25-1; J: TRBJ1-1; CDR3: ASSTLRGAWTEAF
D: .; V: TRBV27; J: TRBJ1-5; CDR3: ASSLQGVGNQPQH
D: .; V: TRBV20-1; J: TRBJ2-1; CDR3: SAQQGNEQF
D: .; V: TRBV5-4; J: TRBJ1-1; CDR3: ASSFERGRTEAF
D: .; V: TRBV7-2; J: TRBJ1-5; CDR3: ASSLRGGTGYQPQH
D: .; V: TRBV21-1; J: TRBJ2-5; CDR3: ASSKWGSGGQETQY
D: TRBD1; V: TRBV7-2; J: TRBJ1-2; CDR3: ASSLGPTGQGYT
D: TRBD1; V: TRBV4-3; J: TRBJ1-4; CDR3: ASSPTGYREKLF
D: TRBD2; V: TRBV6-1; J: TRBJ2-5; CDR3: ASSEAGTSRGETQY
D: .; V: TRBV14; J: TRBJ1-6; CDR3: ASSRTGSYNSPLH
D: .; V: TRBV6-5; J: TRBJ1-5; CDR3: ASSDPRGPQH
D: .; V: TRBV29-1; J: TRBJ1-1; CDR3: SVDRGGNTEAF
D: .; V: TRBV21-1; J: TRBJ2-3; CDR3: ASSNGLAGIKDTQY
D: .; V: TRBV4-3; J: TRBJ1-2; CDR3: ASSRREARYGYT
D: .; V: TRBV6-5; J: TRBJ1-5; CDR3: ASRGNRGNQPQH
D: TRBD2; V: TRBV10-3; J: TRBJ2-3; CDR3: AIRGLASTDTQY
D: .; V: TRBV5-6; J: TRBJ2-1; CDR3: ASSLVGGPNEQF
D: TRBD1; V: TRBV6-5; J: TRBJ2-7; CDR3: ASPTGTGGYEQY
D: TRBD2; V: TRBV18; J: TRBJ2-1; CDR3: ASSPSAGVAEQF
D: .; V: TRBV18; J: TRBJ2-5; CDR3: ASSPGLARETQY
D: .; V: TRBV9; J: TRBJ1-3; CDR3: ASSVEGLSGNTIY
D: TRBD1; V: TRBV15; J: TRBJ1-5; CDR3: ATSRYKQGAGQPQH
D: TRBD1; V: TRBV29-1; J: TRBJ1-1; CDR3: SATRGQGGTEAF